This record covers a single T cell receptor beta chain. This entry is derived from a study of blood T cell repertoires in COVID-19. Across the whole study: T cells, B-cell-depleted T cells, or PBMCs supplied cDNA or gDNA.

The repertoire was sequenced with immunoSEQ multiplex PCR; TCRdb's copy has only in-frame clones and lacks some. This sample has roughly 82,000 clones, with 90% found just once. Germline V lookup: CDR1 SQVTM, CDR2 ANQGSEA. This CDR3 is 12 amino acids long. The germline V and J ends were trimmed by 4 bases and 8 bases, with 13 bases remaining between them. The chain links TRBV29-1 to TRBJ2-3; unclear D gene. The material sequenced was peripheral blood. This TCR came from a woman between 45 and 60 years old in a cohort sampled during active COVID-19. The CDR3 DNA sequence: TGCAGCGTTGTAGGCCCCGCAGGTACGCAGTATTTT. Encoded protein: CSVVGPAGTQYF.